This passage covers 13 T cell receptor beta chains from one sample sequenced in a study of T cell responses to AZD1222 COVID-19 vaccine. Data came from immunoSEQ multiplex PCR; TCRdb stores just in-frame clones and leaves some out. The sample includes 55,000 to 65,000 clones, over 60% of them seen just once. The sequencing here drew on peripheral blood, taken 28 days after the second AZD1222 dose. These receptors all come from an adult who received the AZD1222 COVID-19 vaccine.

The CDR3 DNA follows: TGTGCCACCAGCAGAGTGGCGGGCGGGGGCATTCAGTACTTC. It encodes CATSRVAGGGIQYF. The V gene is TRBV15, the J gene TRBJ2-4; 7 nucleotides match TRBD2. The CDR3 is made up of 14 amino acids. J lost 9 bases, V lost 1 base, and 6 bases had no gene match. Per the germline V gene, CDR1 is LNHNV and CDR2 is YYDKDF (reference sequence).

This sequence joins TRBV19 and TRBJ1-5; D is ambiguous. The CDR3 runs to 18 residues. V was clipped by 3 bases and J by 1 base, with 19 bases between them. Germline assignment: CDR1 LNHDA and CDR2 SQIVND (reference sequence). The DNA for the CDR3 is TGTGCCAGTAGTATCCCACCCCTCACATATTTCAGCAATCAGCCCCAGCATTTT. Translated: CASSIPPLTYFSNQPQHF.

This clone showed up just a few times. This sequence joins TRBV11-3 and TRBJ2-7; maybe TRBD2 (6 bases). CDR1 is SGHNT, CDR2 YENEEA, per germline. The V gene lost 4 bases and the J gene lost 0 bases, with 10 bases spanning the gap. The CDR3 has 14 residues. CDR3 sequence (DNA): TGTGCCAGCAGCTACTCGGGGGTCTCCTACGAGCAGTACTTC. The encoded protein is CASSYSGVSYEQYF.

The rearrangement links TRBV3-1 (or the pseudogene TRBV3-2) to TRBJ1-1, with 9 bases identical to TRBD1. CDR1 and CDR2 from the germline V gene are LGHDT and YNNKEL (reference sequence). The V and J ends lost 3 bases and 2 bases, in that order; junction bases with no gene match: 1. The CDR3 spans 14 residues. DNA for the CDR3: TGTGCCAGCAGCCAGGGACAGGGAAACACTGAAGCTTTCTTT. Residues: CASSQGQGNTEAFF.

This chain connects TRBV7-6 to TRBJ2-4; D may be TRBD1 or TRBD2 (5 bases each). This CDR3 region has 18 residues. V was shortened by 5 bases and J by 3 bases, with 23 bases between the two germline ends. The germline V gene has CDR1 SGHVS and CDR2 FNYEAQ. CDR3 residues: CASSRAGTPWGNKNIQYF. Here the CDR3 DNA reads TGTGCCAGCAGCCGCGCCGGGACCCCTTGGGGCAACAAAAACATTCAGTACTTC.

The chain links TRBV5-1 to TRBJ1-6; tentatively, D is TRBD1 (5 bases). Trimming took 0 bases from V and 7 from J, leaving 5 bases between them. In germline, CDR1 is SGHRS, CDR2 YFSETQ. The CDR3 runs 13 residues. The CDR3 loop reads CASSLEGNSPLHF. CDR3 DNA sequence: TGCGCCAGCAGCTTGGAGGGGAATTCACCCCTCCACTTT.

The V gene is TRBV19, the J gene TRBJ1-4, with D maybe TRBD1 (5 bases). Germline CDR1 LNHDA, CDR2 SQIVND (reference sequence). Trimming removed 7 bases from V and 5 bases from J, with 11 bases in between. This CDR3 is built from 13 residues. CDR3 sequence (DNA): TGTGCCAGTAATGCGGCAGGGAATGAAAAACTGTTTTTT. Amino acids: CASNAAGNEKLFF.

The rearrangement uses TRBV7-2 and TRBJ1-5; 9 nucleotides agree with TRBD1. CDR1 and CDR2 (germline): SGHTA, FQGNSA. Trimming cost V 1 base and J 5 bases; bases outside gene matches: 3. The CDR3 is 15 residues long. CDR3 loop: CASSLGGQGHQPQHF. The DNA for the CDR3 is TGTGCCAGCAGCTTAGGGGGACAGGGACATCAGCCCCAGCATTTT.

The chain joins TRBV6-5 to TRBJ1-5; 9 bases match TRBD1. This CDR3 has 14 residues. With V trimmed by 6 bases and J by 6 bases, 6 bases remained unmatched. CDR1 is MNHEY, CDR2 SVGAGI, per germline. Here the CDR3 reads CASSRTGDGQPQHF. The CDR3, as DNA: TGTGCCAGCAGCAGGACAGGGGACGGTCAGCCCCAGCATTTT.

This chain connects TRBV5-1 to TRBJ2-2; 7 nucleotides align to TRBD1. The CDR3 is 13 amino acids. V gave up 6 bases and J gave up 5 bases; unmatched junction bases: 4. The germline gives CDR1 SGHRS, CDR2 YFSETQ. CDR3 sequence reads: CASMGQNTGELFF. For the CDR3, the DNA is TGCGCCAGCATGGGACAGAATACCGGGGAGCTGTTTTTT.

The chain is built from TRBV7-9 and TRBJ2-7, with 8 bases matching TRBD1. J was trimmed by 6 bases and V by 5 bases; bases with no gene match: 3. The germline CDR1 and CDR2 sequences are SEHNR and FQNEAQ (reference sequence). The CDR3 extends over 12 amino acids. The CDR3: CASSPTGGEQYF. CDR3 nucleotides: TGTGCCAGCAGCCCCACAGGGGGCGAGCAGTACTTC.

This clone was found a few times. The chain has TRBV10-1 and TRBJ2-1, with D possibly being TRBD2 (6 bases). Looked up from germline, CDR1 is WNHNN and CDR2 is SYGVQD (reference sequence). This CDR3 region has 11 residues. V shed 7 bases and J shed 8 bases, with 9 bases lying between them. DNA of the CDR3: TGCGCCAGCAAGTCGGGGGATGAGCAGTTCTTC. This codes for CASKSGDEQFF.

The V call is TRBV5-4, the J call TRBJ2-5, with 10 bases lining up with TRBD1. Germline values: CDR1 SGHNT, CDR2 YYREEE (reference sequence). The CDR3 sequence is 15 residues long. V was pared by 3 bases and J by 5 bases, with 7 bases of the junction left unmatched. The CDR3 bases are TGTGCCAGCAGCTCACCGGGACAGGGGAGGGAGACCCAGTACTTC. It codes for CASSSPGQGRETQYF.